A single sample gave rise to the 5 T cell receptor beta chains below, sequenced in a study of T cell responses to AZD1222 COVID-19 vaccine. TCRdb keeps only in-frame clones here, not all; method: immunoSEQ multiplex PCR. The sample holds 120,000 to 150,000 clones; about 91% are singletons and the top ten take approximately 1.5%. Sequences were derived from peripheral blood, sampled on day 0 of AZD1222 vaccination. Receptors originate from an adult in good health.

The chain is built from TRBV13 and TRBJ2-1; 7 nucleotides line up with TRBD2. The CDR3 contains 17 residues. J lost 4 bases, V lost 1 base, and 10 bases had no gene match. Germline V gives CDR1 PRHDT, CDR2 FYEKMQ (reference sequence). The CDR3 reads CASSLDRGLTSYNEQFF. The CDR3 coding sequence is TGTGCCAGCAGCTTAGACCGGGGACTAACTTCGTACAATGAGCAGTTCTTC.

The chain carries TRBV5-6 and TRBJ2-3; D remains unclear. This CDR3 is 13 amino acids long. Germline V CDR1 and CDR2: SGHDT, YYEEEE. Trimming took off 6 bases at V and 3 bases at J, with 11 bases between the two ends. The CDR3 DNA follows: TGTGCCAGCACCGAATTCGGTACAGATACGCAGTATTTT. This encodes CASTEFGTDTQYF.

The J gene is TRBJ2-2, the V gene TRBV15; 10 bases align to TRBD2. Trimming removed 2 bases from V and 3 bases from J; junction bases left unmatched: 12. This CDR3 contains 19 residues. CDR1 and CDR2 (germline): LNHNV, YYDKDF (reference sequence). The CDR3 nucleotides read TGTGCCACCAGCAGACCCCCCCTGACTAGCGGGCTCTACACCGGGGAGCTGTTTTTT. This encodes CATSRPPLTSGLYTGELFF.

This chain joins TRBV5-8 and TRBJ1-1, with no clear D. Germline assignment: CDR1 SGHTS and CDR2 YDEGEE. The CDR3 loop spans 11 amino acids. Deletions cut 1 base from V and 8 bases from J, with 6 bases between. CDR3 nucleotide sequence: TGTGCCAGCAGCTTGTTCGGGGAAGCTTTCTTT. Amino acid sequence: CASSLFGEAFF.

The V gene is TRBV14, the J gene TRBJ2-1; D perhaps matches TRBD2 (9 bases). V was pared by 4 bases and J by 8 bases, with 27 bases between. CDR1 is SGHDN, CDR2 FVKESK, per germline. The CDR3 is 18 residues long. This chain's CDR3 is CASSLWTGRRGGVDEQFF. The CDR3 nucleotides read TGTGCCAGCAGCCTTTGGACAGGGCGGCGCGGGGGGGTCGATGAGCAGTTCTTC.